This T cell receptor beta chain emerged from a study of T-cell memory formation after mild COVID-19. Overall study: The TCR clusters were mostly specific to one donor. Study findings and constraints: Balance between CD4 and CD8 was seen in clones contracting day 15 to 85, and a CD4+ lean was seen in later expanders. Confirmation was lacking for SARS-CoV-2 specificity of second-wave clones that peaked on day 37. Some responding clones appeared in pre-infection memory, suggesting cross-reactive memory joined.

TCRdb independently ran MiXCR on the 5' RACE reads; one entry per CDR3 protein. The sample includes a few hundred thousand distinct CDR3 sequences, roughly 20% of them seen just once. Germline CDR1 and CDR2: SQVTM and ANQGSEA. V lost 4 bases and J 8 bases, leaving 20 bases between the germline ends. The CDR3 loop spans 14 amino acids. This clonotype was detected only a few times. The antigen remains unidentified. The clonotype was recovered from an adult woman who had mild COVID-19 (a few samples of this study predate the infection). Cell type and time point are not known. The chain has TRBV29-1 and TRBJ1-2, with a weak D call TRBD1 (5 bases). Sequencing input: PBMCs or a T cell subset sorted from them (not recorded which). DNA of the CDR3: TGCAGCGTTGTCTCCGAAACAGGCCACACGGGCTACACCTTC. Amino acids: CSVVSETGHTGYTF.